This record concerns one TCR beta chain sequence. What it recognizes is unknown. Germline CDR1 reads SGHNT; CDR2 reads YYREEE (reference sequence). The CDR3 spans 14 residues. The ends were cut back, 0 bases at V and 0 bases at J, with 3 bases in the middle. The sample originates from a study of shared clonotypes between healthy human individuals. Study in general: The donor group consisted of a couple of women and a few men, aged 18 to 49.

CD4+ cells were split into CD45RA+ naive and CD45RA-negative memory subsets. Profiled with immunoSEQ multiplex PCR; TCRdb holds only in-frame clones, not every one. The sample records over 1.5 million clones, 95% to 99% being singletons. General study findings and limits: Naive CD4 clonotypes overlapped across a few donors at approximately 5%. Naive subsets tended to show greater estimated richness than memory subsets.

The receptor was derived from a man aged 25-45 years in good health. The genes are TRBV5-4 and TRBJ1-4; no clear D. The sequenced sample consisted of naive CD4+ T cells sorted from blood. Noted subset: CD45RA+ positively selected. CDR3: CASSLDATNEKLFF. The CDR3, as DNA: TGTGCCAGCAGCTTGGATGCAACTAATGAAAAACTGTTTTTT.